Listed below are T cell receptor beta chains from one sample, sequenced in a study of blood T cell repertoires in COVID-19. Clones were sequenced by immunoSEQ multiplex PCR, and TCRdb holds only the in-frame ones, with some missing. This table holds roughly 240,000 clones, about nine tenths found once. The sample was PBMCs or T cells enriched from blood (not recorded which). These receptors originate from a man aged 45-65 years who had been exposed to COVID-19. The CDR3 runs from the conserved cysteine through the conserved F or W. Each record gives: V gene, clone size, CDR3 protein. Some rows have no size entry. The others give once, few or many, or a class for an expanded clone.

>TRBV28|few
CASSLNFKVAEALHF
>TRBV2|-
CASSPVSGPDTQYF
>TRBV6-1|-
CASSDPGLINYGYTF
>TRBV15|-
CATSRVDRSYGYTF
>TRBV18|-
CASSPRTSSTNEKLFF
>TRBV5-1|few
CASSLGVAWETQYF
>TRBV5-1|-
CASSLGPRGTNSPLHF
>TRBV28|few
CASSISGTPNTEAFF
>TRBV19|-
CASSITGSGNTIYF
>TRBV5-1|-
CASSSQGAGELFF
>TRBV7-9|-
CASSPGMNTGELFF
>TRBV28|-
CASSSPGQDYNSPLHF
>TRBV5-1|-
CASSPLPTSTDTQYF
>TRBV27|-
CASSPLRQGMSHGLDQPQHF
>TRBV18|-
CASSPFQRGIQETQYF
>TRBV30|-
CAWTQPGGGGNTIYF
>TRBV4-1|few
CASSHSAREVGEQFF
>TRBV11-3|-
CASSPGTATNTGELFF
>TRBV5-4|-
CAAMEGASYNEQFF
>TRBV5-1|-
CASSLARGGDTQYF
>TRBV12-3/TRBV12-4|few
CASRPTVTYGYTF
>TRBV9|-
CASSGAVQGLGEKLFF
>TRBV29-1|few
CSVAGASNQPQHF
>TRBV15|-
CATSRVLGASSYEQYF
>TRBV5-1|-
CASSPTGGGQPQHF
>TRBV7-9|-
CASSLAPPGAIQYF
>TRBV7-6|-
CASSSTLFTGGGTEAFF
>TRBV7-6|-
CASSLGQDRSPLHF
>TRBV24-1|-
CATSERGSYNEQFF
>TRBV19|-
CASSISGAGTGELFF
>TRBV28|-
CASSFPGQWNTEAFF
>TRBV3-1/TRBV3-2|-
CASSQSVGNTIYF
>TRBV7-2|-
CASSLMGGPTDTQYF
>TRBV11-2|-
CASSFGGAGTGVSGELFF
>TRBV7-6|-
CASSLAEYTEAFF
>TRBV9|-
CASSYQTGGETQYF
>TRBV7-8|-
CASSLAGETQYF
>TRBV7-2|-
CASSFRGVEQYF
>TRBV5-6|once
CASSLVSVKETQYF
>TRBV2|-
CASRTDRVYGYTF
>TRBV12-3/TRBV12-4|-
CASSQQGAREAFF
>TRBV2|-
CASTRQKNSYEQYF
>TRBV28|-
CASSAPGVGGYTF
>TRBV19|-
CASSIVPRDEAFF
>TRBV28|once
CASSPSLAGYTDTQYF
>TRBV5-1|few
CASSWSGQVNTEAFF
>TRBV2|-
CASSMNRGAGEKLFF
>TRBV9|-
CASSVPGDPGNTIYF
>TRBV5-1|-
CASRREGMNTEAFF
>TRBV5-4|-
CASSGTVNGNTIYF
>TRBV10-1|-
CASSDPPGHEAFF
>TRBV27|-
CASSFRRQGYFEANEQFF
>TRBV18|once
CASSRQGNTEAFF
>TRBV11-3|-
CASSDRTVRFEKLFF
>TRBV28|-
CASSLLGVTYGYTF
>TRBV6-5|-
CASSYTYSGGNQPQHF
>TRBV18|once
CASSPRSTEYQPQHF
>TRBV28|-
CASSLQGWSPLHF
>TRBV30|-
CAWSPDRGVGGYTF
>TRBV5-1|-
CASSPDSTYNEQFF